This TCR beta chain was obtained from a study of T cells expressing NK-cell markers. For the study at large: TCR beta repertoires came from sorted CD3+CD56+NKG2C+, CD3+CD56+NKG2C- and CD3+CD56-NKG2C+ T cells.

The germline gives CDR1 SGHTA, CDR2 FQGTGA. The CDR3 runs to 15 residues. 5'RACE template switching built TCR beta cDNA with unique molecular identifiers. TCRdb re-called the 5' RACE reads, yielding one record per CDR3 amino acid sequence without DNA. This repertoire includes about 260,000 distinct CDR3 sequences. The TCR comes from a man aged 18 to 30 in good health. The sequencing input was blood T cells: a sorted CD56 or NKG2C T cell subset, CD4+ or CD8+ T cells, or bulk PBMC T cells (not recorded which). The J gene is TRBJ2-5, the V gene TRBV7-3; with no DNA, the TCRdb D assignment of TRBD2 cannot be verified. CDR3 amino acids: CASSLTGTLSETQYF.